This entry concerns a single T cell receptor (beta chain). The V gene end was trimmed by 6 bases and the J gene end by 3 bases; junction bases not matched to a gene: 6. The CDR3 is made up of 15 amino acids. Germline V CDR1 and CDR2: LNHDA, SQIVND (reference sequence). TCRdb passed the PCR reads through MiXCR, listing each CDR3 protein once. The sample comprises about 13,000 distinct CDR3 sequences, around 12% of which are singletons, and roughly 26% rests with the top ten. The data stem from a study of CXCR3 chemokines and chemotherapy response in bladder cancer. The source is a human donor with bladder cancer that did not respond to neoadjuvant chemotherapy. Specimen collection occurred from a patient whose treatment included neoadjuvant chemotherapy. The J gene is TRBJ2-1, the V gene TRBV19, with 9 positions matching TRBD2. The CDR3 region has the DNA TGTGCCAGTAGCCAGACTAGCGGAATCTACAATGAGCAGTTCTTC. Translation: CASSQTSGIYNEQFF.